These 5 T cell receptor beta chains were all obtained from the same sample, sequenced in a study of blood T cell repertoires in COVID-19 (dated by TCRdb to about 2020). The library relied on the immunoSEQ multiplex PCR assay. Held by TCRdb, this immuneACCESS table contains in-frame sequences only and omits some clones. Under half of the omission traces to an unresolved V gene where checked; the cause of the rest is unknown. The sample profile shows about 280,000 clones; around 89% of them were found once. 4.1% of the sample is taken by the ten largest. Sample: PBMCs or T cells enriched from blood (not recorded which). The receptors were sampled from a woman in her 30s with acute COVID-19.

J is TRBJ2-1 and V is TRBV7-9; 8 bases map to TRBD1. V lost 4 bases to trimming and J lost 1 base; unmatched junction nucleotides: 3. The germline gives CDR1 SEHNR, CDR2 FQNEAQ (reference sequence). The CDR3 loop spans 15 amino acids. DNA for the CDR3: TGTGCCAGCAGCTCGGACAGGGAATCCTACAATGAGCAGTTCTTC. It codes for CASSSDRESYNEQFF.

This chain links TRBV6-2 or TRBV6-3 with TRBJ2-7; no clear D. Trimming cost V 6 bases and J 3 bases, with 18 bases left between them. CDR1 is MNHEY, CDR2 SVGEGT, per germline. The CDR3 length is 15 residues. The CDR3 loop is CASSTRGFLGYEQYF. DNA of the CDR3: TGTGCCAGCAGCACTCGTGGGTTCCTAGGCTACGAGCAGTACTTC.

This clone is a singleton in its sample. V usage is TRBV24-1 and J usage is TRBJ1-2; 12 bases line up with TRBD1. This CDR3 spans 16 amino acids. The J segment lost 4 bases and the V segment lost 0 bases, leaving 2 bases of the junction unmatched. From germline, CDR1 is KGHDR and CDR2 SFDVKD. The CDR3 DNA follows: TGTGCCACCAGTGATTTGGGGACAGGGGGCGGCTATGGCTACACCTTC. It is translated as CATSDLGTGGGYGYTF.

The rearrangement joins TRBV27 to TRBJ2-7, with a tentative D call TRBD1 (6 bases). The V end was cut by 2 bases, the J end by 4 bases, with 15 bases between. The CDR3 extends over 15 amino acids. Germline V gene lookup returns CDR1 MNHEY and CDR2 SMNVEV (reference sequence). The CDR3 DNA follows: TGTGCCAGCAGTTTAACGCAGGGGCTGGTTTACGAGCAGTACTTC. Translation: CASSLTQGLVYEQYF.

This clone showed up just once. The rearrangement joins TRBV10-1 to TRBJ2-5; D not resolved. The germline V gene encodes CDR1 WNHNN and CDR2 SYGVQD (reference sequence). Trimming cost V 3 bases and J 2 bases, with 7 bases left between them. This CDR3 is 13 amino acids long. The CDR3 loop reads CASSEYIQETQYF. The CDR3 bases are TGCGCCAGCAGTGAATATATTCAAGAGACCCAGTACTTC.